The 17 T cell receptor beta chains reported below all come from one sample, sequenced in a study of OX40 agonist ivuxolimab in advanced cancers. Clones were read by immunoSEQ multiplex PCR, and TCRdb kept only the in-frame ones, dropping some. The table shows approximately 28,000 clones, with about 74% occurring only once. The sequencing used CD4+ or CD8+ T cells sorted from blood, collected in a trial of the OX40 agonist ivuxolimab. The receptors come from an adult with an advanced solid tumor such as melanoma, head and neck, liver or kidney cancer.

Written as DNA, the CDR3 is TGTGCCAGCAGCCCAGGGACAGATTTCTCTGGGGCCAACGTCCTGACTTTC. Its translation: CASSPGTDFSGANVLTF. The chain employs TRBV4-2 and TRBJ2-6, with 7 bases matching TRBD1. Looked up from germline, CDR1 is LGHNA and CDR2 is YNFKEQ. The CDR3 consists of 17 residues. Trimming removed 4 bases from V and 0 bases from J; junction bases left unmatched: 6.

This clone showed up just once. The chain has TRBV5-5 and TRBJ2-7; D not certain. The CDR3 is 13 amino acids. The V end was cut by 3 bases, the J end by 1 base, with 8 bases between. The germline gives CDR1 SGHKS, CDR2 YYEKEE (reference sequence). CDR3 protein: CASSSGPSYEQYF. In nucleotides, the CDR3 is TGTGCCAGCAGCTCCGGGCCGTCCTACGAGCAGTACTTC.

The chain joins TRBV30 to TRBJ1-1; D remains unclear. Germline CDR1 GTSNPN, CDR2 SVGIG (reference sequence). Between the trimmed V and J ends, which lost 5 bases and 0 bases, there was a span of 10 bases. The CDR3 consists of 13 residues. The CDR3 sequence: CAWGRNLNTEAFF. DNA for the CDR3: TGTGCCTGGGGTCGGAACCTGAACACTGAAGCTTTCTTT.

V and J are TRBV6-5 and TRBJ2-7; D gene unclear. There are 11 residues in the CDR3. Germline V lookup: CDR1 MNHEY, CDR2 SVGAGI. Trimming removed 4 bases at V and 3 bases at J, with 4 bases between. CDR3 DNA: TGTGCCAGCAGTTCCCGCTACGAGCAGTACTTC. Translated: CASSSRYEQYF.

The genes are TRBV6-5 and TRBJ2-1; tentatively, D is TRBD2 (6 bases). Germline CDR1 and CDR2: MNHEY and SVGAGI. The CDR3 length is 12 residues. V was cut by 4 bases and J by 6 bases, with 7 bases left in between. CDR3 bases: TGTGCCAGCAGTTTTAGCGGCAATGAGCAGTTCTTC. Encoded protein: CASSFSGNEQFF.

J is TRBJ1-2 and V is TRBV19; 10 bases line up with TRBD1. Unmatched junction bases numbered 11, after V lost 9 bases and J lost 4 bases. This CDR3 spans 15 amino acids. Germline loops: CDR1 LNHDA, CDR2 SQIVND (reference sequence). In nucleotides, the CDR3 is TGTGCCAGCAACCACCGCCGGGACAGGGGCTATGGCTACACCTTC. Translating gives CASNHRRDRGYGYTF. Drawing the rest from reference TRBV19 and TRBJ1-2, the complete variable domain is DGGITQSPKYLFRKEGQNVTLSCEQNLNHDAMYWYRQDPGQGLRLIYYSQIVNDFQKGDIAEGYSVSREKKESFPLTVTSAQKNPTAFYLCASNHRRDRGYGYTFGSGTRLTVV.

This chain uses TRBV5-8 with TRBJ1-5, with a weak D call TRBD1 (6 bases). This CDR3 contains 14 residues. Germline V gene data show CDR1 as SGHTS and CDR2 as YDEGEE. V lost 5 bases to trimming and J lost 8 bases, with 17 bases between them. Here the CDR3 reads CASREWTAAEPQHF. CDR3 bases: TGTGCCAGCAGGGAATGGACAGCGGCGGAGCCCCAGCATTTT.

V usage is TRBV5-1 and J usage is TRBJ2-2, with a tentative D call TRBD1 (6 bases). Germline-derived CDR1 and CDR2 are SGHRS and YFSETQ. CDR3 length: 15 amino acids. V shed 2 bases and J shed 2 bases, with 10 bases lying between them. CDR3 region: CASSLRQDNTGELFF. The CDR3 coding sequence is TGCGCCAGCAGCTTAAGACAGGATAACACCGGGGAGCTGTTTTTT.

A few counts support this clone. The chain uses TRBV4-2 and TRBJ2-3, with D perhaps given as TRBD1 or TRBD2 (5 bases each). This CDR3 is 13 amino acids long. Trimming stripped 0 bases from V and 8 bases from J, with 9 bases between. Per germline, CDR1 LGHNA and CDR2 YNFKEQ. The CDR3 is CASSQDHGGTQYF. CDR3 coding DNA: TGTGCCAGCAGCCAAGATCATGGGGGTACGCAGTATTTT.

In nucleotides, the CDR3 is TGTGCCAGCAATCGACAGTTGAATGAAAAACTGTTTTTT. Translation gives CASNRQLNEKLFF. The chain employs TRBV6-1 and TRBJ1-4; maybe TRBD1 (5 bases). The germline V and J ends were trimmed by 7 bases and 5 bases, with 11 bases remaining between them. This CDR3 region has 13 residues. CDR1 and CDR2 from the germline V gene are MNHNS and SASEGT.

This sequence joins TRBV27 and TRBJ1-2, with 7 bases identical to TRBD1. The CDR3 is 15 amino acids. Unmatched junction bases numbered 7, after V lost 6 bases and J lost 0 bases. The germline V gene has CDR1 MNHEY and CDR2 SMNVEV (reference sequence). The CDR3 spells CASSPWDRTNYGYTF. The DNA of the CDR3 is TGTGCCAGCAGCCCGTGGGACAGAACTAACTATGGCTACACCTTC.

This chain uses TRBV30 with TRBJ1-1; D call uncertain. V shed 8 bases and J shed 0 bases, with 10 bases lying between them. This CDR3 has 12 amino acids. Germline V gene sequence: CDR1 GTSNPN, CDR2 SVGIG (reference sequence). CDR3 sequence reads: CARRTMNTEAFF. The CDR3 DNA reads TGTGCCAGAAGAACAATGAACACTGAAGCTTTCTTT.

The chain couples TRBV5-1 to TRBJ1-3; D unclear. The germline V and J ends were trimmed by 2 bases and 0 bases, with 9 bases remaining between them. Germline lookup yields CDR1 SGHRS and CDR2 YFSETQ. This CDR3 has 15 residues. The CDR3 reads CASSFSSGSGNTIYF. Written as DNA, the CDR3 is TGCGCCAGCAGCTTCTCTTCAGGCTCTGGAAACACCATATATTTT.

This clone was seen only once. In DNA form, the CDR3 reads TGTGCCAGCAATTCCCGGTGGAACTATGGCTACACCTTC. Amino acid sequence: CASNSRWNYGYTF. The chain employs TRBV2 and TRBJ1-2; D call uncertain. The CDR3 consists of 13 residues. The germline V gene encodes CDR1 SNHLY and CDR2 FYNNEI. Trimming cost V 7 bases and J 2 bases, with 11 bases left between them. Combining the CDR3 with reference TRBV2 and TRBJ1-2 gives the whole variable domain EPEVTQTPSHQVTQMGQEVILRCVPISNHLYFYWYRQILGQKVEFLVSFYNNEISEKSEIFDDQFSVERPDGSNFTLKIRSTKLEDSAMYFCASNSRWNYGYTFGSGTRLTVV.

This clone ranks as medium-sized. The V and J genes are TRBV2 and TRBJ2-7; 9 positions agree with TRBD1. Germline CDR1 is SNHLY and CDR2 is FYNNEI. J was trimmed by 5 bases and V by 5 bases; bases with no gene match: 7. The CDR3 has 14 residues. CDR3 coding DNA: TGTGCCAGCAGTCTCCGGGACAGGGACAACGAGCAGTACTTC. Translated: CASSLRDRDNEQYF.

The CDR3, as DNA: TGTGCCATCAGGAAGGACAGGGACACTGAAGCTTTCTTT. The encoded protein is CAIRKDRDTEAFF. This sequence joins TRBV10-3 and TRBJ1-1; 8 bases match TRBD1. The J segment lost 3 bases and the V segment lost 6 bases, leaving 3 bases of the junction unmatched. The CDR3 runs 13 residues. Germline lookup yields CDR1 ENHRY and CDR2 SYGVKD.

V gene TRBV6-1 combines with J gene TRBJ1-4; 7 positions agree with TRBD1. The V and J ends lost 6 bases and 3 bases, in that order; junction bases with no gene match: 7. The germline gives CDR1 MNHNS, CDR2 SASEGT. This CDR3 contains 15 residues. This CDR3 is CASRGGGLSNEKLFF. CDR3 DNA sequence: TGTGCCAGCAGGGGAGGGGGCTTGTCTAATGAAAAACTGTTTTTT.